This T cell receptor beta chain was sequenced during a study of spatial heterogeneity in lung cancer. Study results and caveats: How many expanded intratumoral alpha and beta TCRs were present tracked the tumor mutation count, which was a count of nonsynonymous mutations.

About this clonotype: Its specificity is unknown.

Germline-derived CDR1 and CDR2 are SGHRS and YFSETQ. CDR3 length: 16 amino acids. V was clipped by 0 bases and J by 8 bases, with 20 bases between them. TCRdb itself ran the 5' RACE reads through MiXCR, one entry per CDR3 protein. The sample shows some 10,000 distinct CDR3 sequences, about 12% of them seen only once. Time point in this sample: sample taken at primary tumor resection. This chain links TRBV5-1 with TRBJ1-2; D unresolved. This specimen consisted of lung tumor tissue, obtained at surgery. The clonotype was recovered from a male donor with early-stage non-small cell lung cancer. CDR3 bases: TGCGCCAGCAGCTTGGCGGAGGTCAGGACTGGAGCCGGCTACACCTTC. Translating it yields CASSLAEVRTGAGYTF.